The following is a T cell receptor beta chain sequence with its context. This sample stems from a study of T cells expressing NK-cell markers. About the research overall: One of the eight sequenced donors was seronegative, whereas the other seven were HCMV-seropositive.

TCRdb reprocessed the 5' RACE reads and reports one entry per CDR3 protein, with no DNA. In total, the table holds 400,000 or so distinct CDR3 sequences. The CDR3 is made up of 15 amino acids. V usage is TRBV12-3 or TRBV12-4 and J usage is TRBJ2-6. This sequence originates from a woman aged 45-59 years in good health. Input material: blood T cells: a sorted CD56 or NKG2C T cell subset, CD4+ or CD8+ T cells, or bulk PBMC T cells (not recorded which). The CDR3 sequence is CASSLGFPGANVLTF.